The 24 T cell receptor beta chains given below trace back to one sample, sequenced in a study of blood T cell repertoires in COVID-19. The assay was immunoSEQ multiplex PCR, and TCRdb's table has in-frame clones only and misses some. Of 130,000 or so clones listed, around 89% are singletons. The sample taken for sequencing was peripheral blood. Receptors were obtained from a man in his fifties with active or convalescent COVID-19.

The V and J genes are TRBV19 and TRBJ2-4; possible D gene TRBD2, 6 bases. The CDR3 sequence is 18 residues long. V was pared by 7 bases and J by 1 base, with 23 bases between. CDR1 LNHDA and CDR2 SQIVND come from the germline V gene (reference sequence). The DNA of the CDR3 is TGTGCCAGTACCCCCGGGGGTCACCCAGCAGAGGCCAAAAACATTCAGTACTTC. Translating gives CASTPGGHPAEAKNIQYF.

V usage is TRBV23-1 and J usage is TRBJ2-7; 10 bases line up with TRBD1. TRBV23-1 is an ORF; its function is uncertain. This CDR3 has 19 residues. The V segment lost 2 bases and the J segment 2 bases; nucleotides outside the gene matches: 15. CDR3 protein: CASSQPRDFIGQGAYEQYF. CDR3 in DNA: TGCGCCAGCAGTCAACCTAGAGATTTTATAGGACAGGGGGCCTACGAGCAGTACTTC.

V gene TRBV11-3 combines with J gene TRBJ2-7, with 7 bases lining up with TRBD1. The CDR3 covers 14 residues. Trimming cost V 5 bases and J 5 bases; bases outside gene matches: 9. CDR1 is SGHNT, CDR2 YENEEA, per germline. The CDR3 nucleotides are TGTGCCAGCAGCCCGAGGACAGGTCCACACGAGCAGTACTTC. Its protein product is CASSPRTGPHEQYF.

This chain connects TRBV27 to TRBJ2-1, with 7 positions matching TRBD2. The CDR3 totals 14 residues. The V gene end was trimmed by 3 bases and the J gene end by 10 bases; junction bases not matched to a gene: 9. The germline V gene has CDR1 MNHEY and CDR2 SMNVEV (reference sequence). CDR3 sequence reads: CASSFVGGPREQFF. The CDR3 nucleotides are TGTGCCAGCAGTTTTGTGGGAGGGCCTAGGGAGCAGTTCTTC.

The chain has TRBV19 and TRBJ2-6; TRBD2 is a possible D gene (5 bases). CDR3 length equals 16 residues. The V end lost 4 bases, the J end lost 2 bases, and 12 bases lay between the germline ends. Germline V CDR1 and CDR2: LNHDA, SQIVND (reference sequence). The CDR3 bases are TGTGCCAGTAGTAGCCGGACTGCTGCTGGGGCCAACGTCCTGACTTTC. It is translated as CASSSRTAAGANVLTF.

The CDR3 DNA reads TGTGCCTGGAGGTCTCTAGCGGGGAATTCCTACAATGAGCAGTTCTTC. This codes for CAWRSLAGNSYNEQFF. The chain recombines TRBV30 with TRBJ2-1; 9 nucleotides match TRBD2. The CDR3 has 16 amino acids. V gave up 3 bases and J gave up 1 base; unmatched junction bases: 7. CDR1 and CDR2 (germline): GTSNPN, SVGIG (reference sequence).

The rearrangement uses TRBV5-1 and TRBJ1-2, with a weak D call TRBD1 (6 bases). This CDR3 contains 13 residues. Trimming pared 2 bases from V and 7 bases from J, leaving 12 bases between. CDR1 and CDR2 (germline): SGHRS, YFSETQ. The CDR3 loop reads CASSLKGGSGYTF. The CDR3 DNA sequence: TGCGCCAGCAGCTTAAAGGGGGGGAGTGGCTACACCTTC.

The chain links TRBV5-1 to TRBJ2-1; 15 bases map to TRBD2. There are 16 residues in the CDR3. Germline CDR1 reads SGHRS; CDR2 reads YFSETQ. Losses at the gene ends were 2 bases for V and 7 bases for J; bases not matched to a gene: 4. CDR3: CASSFRTSGRANEQFF. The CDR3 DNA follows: TGCGCCAGCAGCTTCCGGACTAGCGGGAGGGCAAATGAGCAGTTCTTC.

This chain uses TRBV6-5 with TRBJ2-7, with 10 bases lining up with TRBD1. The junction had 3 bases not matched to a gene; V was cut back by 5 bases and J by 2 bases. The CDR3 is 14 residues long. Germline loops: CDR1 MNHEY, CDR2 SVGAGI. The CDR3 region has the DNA TGTGCCAGCAGTAGGGGACAGGGGACCTACGAGCAGTACTTC. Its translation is CASSRGQGTYEQYF.

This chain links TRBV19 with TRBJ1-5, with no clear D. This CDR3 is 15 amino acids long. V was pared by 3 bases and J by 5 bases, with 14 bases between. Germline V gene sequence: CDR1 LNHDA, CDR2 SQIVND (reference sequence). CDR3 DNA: TGTGCCAGTAGTATCCTGGACGGGATCCATCAGCCCCAGCATTTT. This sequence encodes CASSILDGIHQPQHF.

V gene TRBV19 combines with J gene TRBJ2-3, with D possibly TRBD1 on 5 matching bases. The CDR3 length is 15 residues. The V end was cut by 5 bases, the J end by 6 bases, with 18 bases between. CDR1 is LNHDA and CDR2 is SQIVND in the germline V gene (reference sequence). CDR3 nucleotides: TGTGCCAGTAGTCTCCAAGGGGTAAGGTGGGATACGCAGTATTTT. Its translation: CASSLQGVRWDTQYF.

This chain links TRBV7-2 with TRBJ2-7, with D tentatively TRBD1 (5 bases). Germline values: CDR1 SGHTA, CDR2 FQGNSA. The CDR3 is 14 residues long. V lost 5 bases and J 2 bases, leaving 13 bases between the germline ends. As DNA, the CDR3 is TGTGCCAGCAGCCCCATGGGGCGGACCTACGAGCAGTACTTC. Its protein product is CASSPMGRTYEQYF.

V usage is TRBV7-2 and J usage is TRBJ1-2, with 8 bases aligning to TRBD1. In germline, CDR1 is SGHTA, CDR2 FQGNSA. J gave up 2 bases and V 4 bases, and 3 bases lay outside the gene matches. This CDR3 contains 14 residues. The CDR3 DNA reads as TGTGCCAGCAGCTCACGGACAGGGAACTATGGCTACACCTTC. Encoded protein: CASSSRTGNYGYTF.

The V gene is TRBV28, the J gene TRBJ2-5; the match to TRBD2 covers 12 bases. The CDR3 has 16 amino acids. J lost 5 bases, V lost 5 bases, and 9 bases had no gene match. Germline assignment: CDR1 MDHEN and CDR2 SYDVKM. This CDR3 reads CASSHLAGGFGETQYF. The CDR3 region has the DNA TGTGCCAGCAGTCATCTAGCGGGAGGGTTTGGGGAGACCCAGTACTTC.

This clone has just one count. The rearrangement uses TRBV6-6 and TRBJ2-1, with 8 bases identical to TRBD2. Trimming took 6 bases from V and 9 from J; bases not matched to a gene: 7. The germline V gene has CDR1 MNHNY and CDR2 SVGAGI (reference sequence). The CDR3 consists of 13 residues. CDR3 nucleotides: TGTGCCAGCAGCCCGGGACTAGTCGGTGAGCAGTTCTTC. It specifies CASSPGLVGEQFF.

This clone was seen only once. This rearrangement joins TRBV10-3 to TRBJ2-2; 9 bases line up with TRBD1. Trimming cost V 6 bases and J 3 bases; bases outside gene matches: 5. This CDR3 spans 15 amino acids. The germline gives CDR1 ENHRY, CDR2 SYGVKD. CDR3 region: CAISTGGSDTGELFF. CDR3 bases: TGTGCCATCAGCACAGGGGGCTCGGACACCGGGGAGCTGTTTTTT.

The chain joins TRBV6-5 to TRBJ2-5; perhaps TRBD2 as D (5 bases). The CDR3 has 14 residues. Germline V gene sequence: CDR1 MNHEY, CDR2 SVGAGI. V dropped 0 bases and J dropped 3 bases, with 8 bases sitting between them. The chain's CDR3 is CASSYSDGEETQYF. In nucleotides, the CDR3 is TGTGCCAGCAGTTACTCGGACGGGGAAGAGACCCAGTACTTC.

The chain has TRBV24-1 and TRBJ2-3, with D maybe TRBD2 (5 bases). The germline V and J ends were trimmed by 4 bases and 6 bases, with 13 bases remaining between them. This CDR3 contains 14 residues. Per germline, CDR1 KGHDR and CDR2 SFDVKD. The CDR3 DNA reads TGTGCCACCAGTGAAACCGGGAACTCGGATACGCAGTATTTT. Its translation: CATSETGNSDTQYF.

The CDR3 DNA reads as TGTGCCAGCAGGCAAGAGGGGAACACTGAAGCTTTCTTT. As protein: CASRQEGNTEAFF. The rearrangement links TRBV25-1 to TRBJ1-1; D is uncertain. This CDR3 region has 13 residues. V shed 6 bases and J shed 1 base, with 9 bases lying between them. Germline CDR1 is MGHDK and CDR2 is SYGVNS.

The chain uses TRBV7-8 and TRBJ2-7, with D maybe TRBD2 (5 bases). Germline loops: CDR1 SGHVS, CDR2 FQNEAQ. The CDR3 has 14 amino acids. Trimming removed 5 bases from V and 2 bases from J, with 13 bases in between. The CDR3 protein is CASSGPTGTYEQYF. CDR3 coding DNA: TGTGCCAGCAGCGGGCCTACGGGAACCTACGAGCAGTACTTC.

In DNA, the CDR3 is TGCGCCAGCAGCCAAGATTCTTCGGGAGTAGGGACAGGCAACCAAGAGACCCAGTACTTC. Translating it yields CASSQDSSGVGTGNQETQYF. The rearrangement links TRBV4-1 to TRBJ2-5; 8 bases map to TRBD1. The ends lost 0 bases at V and 0 bases at J; junction bases unmatched: 15. The CDR3 is 20 residues long. Germline V gene sequence: CDR1 MGHRA, CDR2 YSYEKL.

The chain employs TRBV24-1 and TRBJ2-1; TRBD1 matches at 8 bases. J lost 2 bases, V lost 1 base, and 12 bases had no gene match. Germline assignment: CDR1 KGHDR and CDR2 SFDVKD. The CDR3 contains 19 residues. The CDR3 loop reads CATSDFGTGVRGAYNEQFF. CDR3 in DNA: TGTGCCACCAGTGATTTTGGGACAGGCGTTAGGGGGGCCTACAATGAGCAGTTCTTC.

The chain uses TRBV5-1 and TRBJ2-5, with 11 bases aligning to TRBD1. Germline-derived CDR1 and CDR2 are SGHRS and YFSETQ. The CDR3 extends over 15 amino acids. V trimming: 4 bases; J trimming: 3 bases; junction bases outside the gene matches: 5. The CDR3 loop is CASSAWDRGKETQYF. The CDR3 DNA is TGCGCCAGCAGCGCTTGGGACAGGGGGAAAGAGACCCAGTACTTC.

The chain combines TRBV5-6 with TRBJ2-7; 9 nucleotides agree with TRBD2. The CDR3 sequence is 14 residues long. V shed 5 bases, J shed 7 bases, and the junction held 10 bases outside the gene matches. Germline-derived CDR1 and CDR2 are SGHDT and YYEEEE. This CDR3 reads CASRRREGLGEQYF. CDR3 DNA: TGTGCCAGCAGACGGCGGGAGGGCCTGGGGGAGCAGTACTTC.